This T cell receptor beta chain was sequenced during a study of blood T cell repertoires in COVID-19. Background on the study: From the United States, Italy and Spain came samples of acute and convalescent COVID-19. The cDNA or gDNA used as material had been derived from T cells, B-cell-depleted T cells, or PBMCs.

The CDR3 length is 16 residues. Trimming cost V 1 base and J 3 bases; bases outside gene matches: 5. Germline CDR1 reads SGDLS; CDR2 reads YYNGEE. The Seattle patients, enrolled during active infection, were followed longitudinally. Sequencing was performed with immunoSEQ multiplex PCR; in TCRdb, only in-frame clones are kept and a portion is missing. The sample holds about 160,000 clones, 82% seen once. Material for sequencing was peripheral blood. The rearrangement links TRBV9 to TRBJ2-3; TRBD2 aligns across 10 bases. The sequence was collected from a woman aged 40 to 49 with COVID-19, enrolled during active disease. The CDR3 coding sequence is TGTGCCAGCAGCGTATTCGCTAGCGGGAGAACAGATACGCAGTATTTT. This translates into CASSVFASGRTDTQYF.